The 26 T cell receptor beta chains below come from one sample, sequenced in a study of CD8 T cells in ankylosing spondylitis. Study conclusions and caveats: Seemingly distinctive of ankylosing spondylitis blood was a TCR beta motif formed by eight highly homologous variants.

TCRdb itself ran the 5' RACE reads through MiXCR, one entry per CDR3 protein. In the table there are a few hundred thousand distinct CDR3 sequences, roughly 8% of which are singletons. Antigens of these TCRs are unknown. Material: blood, either unsorted or a sorted T cell fraction (not recorded which). These TCRs come from a male donor with ankylosing spondylitis.

This chain connects TRBV28 to TRBJ2-4; TRBD1 matches 8 bases. The V segment lost 5 bases and the J segment 3 bases; nucleotides outside the gene matches: 6. Germline CDR1 is MDHEN and CDR2 is SYDVKM. CDR3 length: 15 residues. For the CDR3, the DNA is TGTGCCAGCAGTCCCCCGGGACAGGTCAAAAACATTCAGTACTTC. As protein: CASSPPGQVKNIQYF.

This clonotype was seen a handful of times. This chain connects TRBV12-3 or TRBV12-4 to TRBJ2-1; TRBD2 matches 13 bases. Trimming took 10 bases from V and 9 from J; bases not matched to a gene: 15. CDR3 length: 16 amino acids. This CDR3 reads CATTATKGLAGIEQFF. Written as DNA, the CDR3 is TGTGCCACGACCGCGACCAAGGGACTAGCGGGAATTGAGCAGTTCTTC.

This clonotype was seen repeatedly, ten times or more. The chain joins TRBV4-3 to TRBJ2-1; 11 bases map to TRBD2. In germline, CDR1 is LGHNA, CDR2 YSLEER. Germline trimming cut 0 bases from V and 4 bases from J; bases unmatched to any gene: 8. This CDR3 comprises 18 residues. The CDR3 nucleotides are TGCGCCAGCAGCCAAGAGTTAGCGGGAGGGGATCAATACAATGAGCAGTTCTTC. Amino acid sequence: CASSQELAGGDQYNEQFF.

At least ten counts were recorded for this clonotype. The CDR3 nucleotides are TGCAGCGGGGGACAGGAGCTTAACGAGCAGTACTTC. Translating gives CSGGQELNEQYF. The genes are TRBV29-1 and TRBJ2-7, with 8 bases aligning to TRBD1. Germline V gene data show CDR1 as SQVTM and CDR2 as ANQGSEA. V lost 7 bases to trimming and J lost 5 bases; unmatched junction nucleotides: 7. This CDR3 contains 12 residues.

This chain connects TRBV4-1 to TRBJ1-5; D uncertain. V was trimmed by 4 bases and J by 4 bases, leaving 14 bases between them. The CDR3 contains 15 residues. Germline V CDR1 and CDR2: MGHRA, YSYEKL. The CDR3 DNA follows: TGCGCCAGCAGCCTCAGTCAAGTAACAAATCAGCCCCAGCATTTT. Translation gives CASSLSQVTNQPQHF.

This clonotype occurred many times. The rearrangement uses TRBV5-1 and TRBJ1-4; TRBD1 matches at 9 bases. This CDR3 region has 15 residues. Trimming took 0 bases from V and 5 from J; bases not matched to a gene: 2. Germline assignment: CDR1 SGHRS and CDR2 YFSETQ. In DNA form, the CDR3 reads TGCGCCAGCAGCTTGGAGACAGGGGGGAATGAAAAACTGTTTTTT. Its translation: CASSLETGGNEKLFF.

The rearrangement uses TRBV20-1 and TRBJ1-2, with TRBD1 matching over 8 bases. This CDR3 has 13 amino acids. V was pared by 5 bases and J by 8 bases, with 10 bases of the junction left unmatched. Germline values: CDR1 DFQATT, CDR2 SNEGSKA (reference sequence). The CDR3 DNA reads TGCAGTGCTCAGACAGGGGCGGTTGTGGGCTACACCTTC. This gives the protein CSAQTGAVVGYTF.

This clonotype has a handful of counts. This chain connects TRBV7-8 to TRBJ1-1; perhaps TRBD1 as D (5 bases). Germline assignment: CDR1 SGHVS and CDR2 FQNEAQ. V was trimmed by 3 bases and J by 4 bases, leaving 15 bases between them. The CDR3 is 15 amino acids. In DNA form, the CDR3 reads TGTGCCAGCAGCTTTAGTTCTTCTGGGGGCACTGAAGCTTTCTTT. Encoded protein: CASSFSSSGGTEAFF.

Ten or more counts support this clonotype. The rearrangement links TRBV10-3 to TRBJ1-5; no clear D gene. The V and J ends lost 8 bases and 5 bases respectively, with 10 bases between them. The CDR3 is 12 amino acids. The germline gives CDR1 ENHRY, CDR2 SYGVKD. The CDR3 loop reads CAISTEDQPQHF. CDR3 nucleotides: TGTGCCATCTCAACGGAGGATCAGCCCCAGCATTTT.

This clonotype was seen many times. This chain links TRBV18 with TRBJ2-5; D assignment may be TRBD1 or TRBD2 (6 bases each). The germline V gene encodes CDR1 KGHSH and CDR2 LQKENI. This CDR3 region has 15 residues. V was pared by 2 bases and J by 4 bases, with 14 bases between. CDR3 sequence (DNA): TGTGCCAGCTCACCAGGCGGGACATTGATAGAGACCCAGTACTTC. This encodes CASSPGGTLIETQYF.

This clonotype has a count of ten or more. The J gene is TRBJ2-2, the V gene TRBV6-2 or TRBV6-3; TRBD2 matches at 7 bases. The V gene's germline CDR1 is MNHEY and CDR2 SVGEGT. V shed 4 bases and J 4 bases; nucleotides not matched to a gene: 9. The CDR3 totals 16 residues. The CDR3, as DNA: TGTGCCAGCAGTTCGGATAGCGGGCTAGTCACCGGGGAGCTGTTTTTT. Protein sequence: CASSSDSGLVTGELFF.

The V call is TRBV18, the J call TRBJ2-1; 8 bases fit TRBD2. The ends lost 2 bases at V and 8 bases at J; junction bases unmatched: 8. The germline V gene encodes CDR1 KGHSH and CDR2 LQKENI. The CDR3 sequence is 15 residues long. CDR3 residues: CASSPKASGPDEQFF. Here the CDR3 DNA reads TGTGCCAGCTCACCAAAGGCTAGCGGGCCAGATGAGCAGTTCTTC.

The sample holds a few counts of this clonotype. The genes are TRBV7-2 and TRBJ2-7; the D call may be TRBD1 or TRBD2 (5 bases each). Deletions cut 9 bases from V and 1 base from J, with 13 bases between. The CDR3 totals 13 residues. The V gene's germline CDR1 is SGHTA and CDR2 FQGNSA. The CDR3 sequence is CASTGRNSYEQYF. The CDR3, as DNA: TGTGCCAGTACGGGACGGAATTCCTACGAGCAGTACTTC.

This clonotype was found many times. The rearrangement links TRBV6-2 or TRBV6-3 to TRBJ2-7; D is tentatively TRBD1 or TRBD2 (5 bases each). This CDR3 contains 14 residues. Trimming pared 6 bases from V and 5 bases from J, leaving 17 bases between. CDR1 and CDR2 from the germline V gene are MNHEY and SVGEGT. The CDR3 loop reads CASSPLRGADEQYF. The CDR3, as DNA: TGTGCCAGCAGCCCACTAAGAGGGGCAGACGAGCAGTACTTC.

This clonotype was counted between two and nine times. The gene calls are TRBV13 and TRBJ2-3; possibly TRBD2 for D (6 bases). The CDR3 totals 15 residues. Germline assignment: CDR1 PRHDT and CDR2 FYEKMQ (reference sequence). The germline V and J ends were trimmed by 1 base and 5 bases, with 13 bases remaining between them. The CDR3 DNA reads TGTGCCAGCAGCTTAGATCGGAGGGCTTTAGATACGCAGTATTTT. Amino acid sequence: CASSLDRRALDTQYF.

This clonotype was observed at least ten times. This sequence joins TRBV5-5 and TRBJ1-1, with D possibly TRBD1 on 6 matching bases. Trimming removed 4 bases from V and 4 bases from J, with 17 bases in between. Germline lookup yields CDR1 SGHKS and CDR2 YYEKEE (reference sequence). The CDR3 runs 15 residues. The CDR3 region has the DNA TGTGCCAGCAGCGGGGGGCTGGGGTCTGTCACTGAAGCTTTCTTT. Translating it yields CASSGGLGSVTEAFF.

The chain's CDR3 is CSVRPEASGNYNEQFF. Written as DNA, the CDR3 is TGCAGCGTTCGACCTGAGGCTAGCGGCAACTACAATGAGCAGTTCTTC. The rearrangement links TRBV29-1 to TRBJ2-1; TRBD2 agrees at 7 bases. V shed 5 bases, J shed 3 bases, and the junction held 13 bases outside the gene matches. Germline V gene sequence: CDR1 SQVTM, CDR2 ANQGSEA. The CDR3 is 16 residues long.

V usage is TRBV10-3 and J usage is TRBJ1-6, with D possibly being TRBD1 (5 bases). Germline-derived CDR1 and CDR2 are ENHRY and SYGVKD. Deletions cut 0 bases from V and 7 bases from J, with 10 bases between. The length of the CDR3 is 15 residues. The chain's CDR3 is CAISESGRNNSPLHF. In nucleotides, the CDR3 is TGTGCCATCAGTGAGTCGGGACGGAACAATTCACCCCTCCACTTT.

The sample holds many counts of this clonotype. The chain recombines TRBV4-2 with TRBJ2-7; 10 bases match TRBD2. The germline V gene has CDR1 LGHNA and CDR2 YNFKEQ. This CDR3 has 16 amino acids. Trimming cost V 2 bases and J 5 bases; bases outside gene matches: 9. CDR3 amino acids: CASSQPGTSASHEQYF. The CDR3 bases are TGTGCCAGCAGCCAACCCGGGACTAGCGCTTCCCACGAGCAGTACTTC.

The chain joins TRBV4-1 to TRBJ2-7; D ambiguous. This CDR3 comprises 15 residues. CDR1 and CDR2 (germline): MGHRA, YSYEKL. Trimming shortened V by 1 base and J by 4 bases, and 14 bases separated the two germline ends. The CDR3 nucleotides read TGCGCCAGCAGCCAAGGGAACGGCGTTCGATACGAGCAGTACTTC. Translating it yields CASSQGNGVRYEQYF.

The rearrangement joins TRBV15 to TRBJ2-1, with 8 bases matching TRBD1. This CDR3 spans 16 amino acids. The V gene's germline CDR1 is LNHNV and CDR2 YYDKDF (reference sequence). After removal of 0 bases from V and 5 bases from J, the junction contained 6 bases not matched to a gene. CDR3 bases: TGTGCCACCAGCAGAGATTTGCAGGGGGCTGACAATGAGCAGTTCTTC. It yields the protein CATSRDLQGADNEQFF.

This clonotype turned up a few times. The rearrangement links TRBV9 to TRBJ2-1; D is perhaps TRBD1 (5 bases). Germline V gives CDR1 SGDLS, CDR2 YYNGEE. With 1 base removed from V and 0 bases from J, the gap between germline ends came to 11 bases. CDR3 length equals 16 residues. The CDR3 DNA sequence: TGTGCCAGCAGCGTACGACAGCAGAGCTCCTACAATGAGCAGTTCTTC. Protein product: CASSVRQQSSYNEQFF.

The chain carries TRBV4-2 and TRBJ2-1, with 9 bases identical to TRBD1. This CDR3 region has 18 residues. V dropped 3 bases and J dropped 10; count of bases not matched to a gene: 19. Germline V lookup: CDR1 LGHNA, CDR2 YNFKEQ. The DNA for the CDR3 is TGTGCCAGCAGCCAGTGGGGGGGGATCCGGGACAGGGCAACAGAGCAGTTCTTC. This codes for CASSQWGGIRDRATEQFF.

The sample holds a few counts of this clonotype. The chain combines TRBV6-1 with TRBJ1-1; D is unclear. The CDR3 is made up of 15 amino acids. The V end was cut by 6 bases, the J end by 0 bases, with 14 bases between. In germline, CDR1 is MNHNS, CDR2 SASEGT. This chain's CDR3 is CASSRARTLNTEAFF. The CDR3 coding sequence is TGTGCCAGCAGCCGCGCCCGGACCCTGAACACTGAAGCTTTCTTT.

This clonotype has only a few counts. This chain joins TRBV20-1 and TRBJ2-1, with TRBD2 as a possible D gene (5 bases). The length of the CDR3 is 12 residues. The V end was cut by 6 bases, the J end by 5 bases, with 11 bases between. CDR1 is DFQATT and CDR2 is SNEGSKA in the germline V gene (reference sequence). The CDR3: CSAGGFDNEQFF. CDR3 DNA: TGCAGTGCAGGCGGGTTTGACAATGAGCAGTTCTTC.

This clonotype turned up a few times. The rearrangement joins TRBV7-7 to TRBJ2-1; D not certain. Germline lookup yields CDR1 SSHAT and CDR2 FNYEAQ (reference sequence). The CDR3 loop spans 13 amino acids. V lost 4 bases and J lost 9, with 13 bases in between. Written as DNA, the CDR3 is TGTGCCAGCAGCTCCTCCATGGGCCCTGAGCAGTTCTTC. This sequence encodes CASSSSMGPEQFF.